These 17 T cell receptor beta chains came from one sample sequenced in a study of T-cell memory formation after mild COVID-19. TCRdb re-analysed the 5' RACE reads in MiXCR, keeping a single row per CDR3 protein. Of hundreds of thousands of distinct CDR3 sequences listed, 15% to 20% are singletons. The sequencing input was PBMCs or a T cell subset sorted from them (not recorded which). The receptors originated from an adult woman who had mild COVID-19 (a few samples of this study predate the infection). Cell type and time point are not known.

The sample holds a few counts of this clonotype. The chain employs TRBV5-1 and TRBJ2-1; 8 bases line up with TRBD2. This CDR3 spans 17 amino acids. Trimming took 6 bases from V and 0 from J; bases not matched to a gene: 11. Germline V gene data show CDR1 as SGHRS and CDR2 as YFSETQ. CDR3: CASKVGSGASSYNEQFF. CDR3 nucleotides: TGCGCCAGCAAGGTGGGTAGCGGGGCCAGCTCCTACAATGAGCAGTTCTTC.

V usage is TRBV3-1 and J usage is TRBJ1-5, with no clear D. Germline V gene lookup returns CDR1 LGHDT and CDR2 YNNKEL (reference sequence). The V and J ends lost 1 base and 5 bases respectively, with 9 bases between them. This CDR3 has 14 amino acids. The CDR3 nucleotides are TGTGCCAGCAGCCAAGGTAACGGAGATCAGCCCCAGCATTTT. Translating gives CASSQGNGDQPQHF.

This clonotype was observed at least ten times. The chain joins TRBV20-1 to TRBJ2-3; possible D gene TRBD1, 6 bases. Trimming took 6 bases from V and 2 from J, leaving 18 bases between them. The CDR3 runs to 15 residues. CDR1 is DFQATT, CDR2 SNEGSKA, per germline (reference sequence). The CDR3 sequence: CSASRTGRSTDTQYF. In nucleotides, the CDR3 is TGCAGTGCCTCGCGAACAGGGAGATCCACAGATACGCAGTATTTT.

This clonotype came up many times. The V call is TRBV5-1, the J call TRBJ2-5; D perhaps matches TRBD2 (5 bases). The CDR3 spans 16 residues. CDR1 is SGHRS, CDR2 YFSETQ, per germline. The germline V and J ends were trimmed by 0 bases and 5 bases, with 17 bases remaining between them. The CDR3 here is CASSLGPPSQLETQYF. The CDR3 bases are TGCGCCAGCAGCTTGGGGCCCCCTAGCCAGTTGGAGACCCAGTACTTC.

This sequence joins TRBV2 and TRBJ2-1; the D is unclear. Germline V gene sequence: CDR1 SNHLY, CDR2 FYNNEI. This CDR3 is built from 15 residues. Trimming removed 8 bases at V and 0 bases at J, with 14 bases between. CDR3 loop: CASGSLVSSYNEQFF. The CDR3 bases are TGTGCCAGCGGGTCACTGGTTAGCTCCTACAATGAGCAGTTCTTC. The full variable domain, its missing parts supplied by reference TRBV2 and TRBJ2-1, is EPEVTQTPSHQVTQMGQEVILRCVPISNHLYFYWYRQILGQKVEFLVSFYNNEISEKSEIFDDQFSVERPDGSNFTLKIRSTKLEDSAMYFCASGSLVSSYNEQFFGPGTRLTVL.

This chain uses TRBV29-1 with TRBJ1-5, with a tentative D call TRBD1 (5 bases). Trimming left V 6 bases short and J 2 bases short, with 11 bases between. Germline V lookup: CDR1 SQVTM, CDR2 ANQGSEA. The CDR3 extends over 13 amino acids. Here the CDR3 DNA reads TGCAGCGTCGCAGGGATGCGCAATCAGCCCCAGCATTTT. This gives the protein CSVAGMRNQPQHF.

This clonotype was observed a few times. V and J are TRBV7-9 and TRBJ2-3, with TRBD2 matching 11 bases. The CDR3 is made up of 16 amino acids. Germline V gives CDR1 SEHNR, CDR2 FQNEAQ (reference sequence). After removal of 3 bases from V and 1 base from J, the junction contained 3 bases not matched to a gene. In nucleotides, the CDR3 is TGTGCCAGCAGCTTCGGACTAGCGGGTCGCACAGATACGCAGTATTTT. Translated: CASSFGLAGRTDTQYF.

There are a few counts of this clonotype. In DNA, the CDR3 is TGCGCCAGCCTCCGGTTGGCGACCGGGGAGCTGTTTTTT. Translated, it gives CASLRLATGELFF. The genes are TRBV4-1 and TRBJ2-2; D is undetermined. The ends were cut back, 8 bases at V and 5 bases at J, with 12 bases in the middle. Germline loops: CDR1 MGHRA, CDR2 YSYEKL. The CDR3 is 13 residues long.

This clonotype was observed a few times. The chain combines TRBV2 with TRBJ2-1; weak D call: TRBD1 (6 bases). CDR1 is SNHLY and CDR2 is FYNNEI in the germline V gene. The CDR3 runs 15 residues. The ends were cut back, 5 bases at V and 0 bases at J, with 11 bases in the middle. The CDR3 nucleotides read TGTGCCAGCAGTACCGACAGGAGCTCCTACAATGAGCAGTTCTTC. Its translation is CASSTDRSSYNEQFF.

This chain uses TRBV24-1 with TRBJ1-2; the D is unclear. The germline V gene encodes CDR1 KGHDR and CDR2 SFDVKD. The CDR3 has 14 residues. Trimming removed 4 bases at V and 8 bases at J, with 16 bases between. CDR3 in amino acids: CATSEKAFWGGYTF. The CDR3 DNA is TGTGCCACCAGTGAGAAGGCCTTCTGGGGAGGCTACACCTTC.

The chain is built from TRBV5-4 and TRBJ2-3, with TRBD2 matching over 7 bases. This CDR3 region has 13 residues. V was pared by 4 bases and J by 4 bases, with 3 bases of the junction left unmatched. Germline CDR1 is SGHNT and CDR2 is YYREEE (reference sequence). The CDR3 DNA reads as TGTGCCAGCAGCCGGACTAGGGCAGATACGCAGTATTTT. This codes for CASSRTRADTQYF.

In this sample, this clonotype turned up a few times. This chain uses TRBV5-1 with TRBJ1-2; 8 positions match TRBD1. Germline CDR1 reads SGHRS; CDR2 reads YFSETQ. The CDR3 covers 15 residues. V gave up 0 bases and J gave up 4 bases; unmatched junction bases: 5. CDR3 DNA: TGCGCCAGCAGCTTGGATCCAGGGGGCATCTATGGCTACACCTTC. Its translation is CASSLDPGGIYGYTF.

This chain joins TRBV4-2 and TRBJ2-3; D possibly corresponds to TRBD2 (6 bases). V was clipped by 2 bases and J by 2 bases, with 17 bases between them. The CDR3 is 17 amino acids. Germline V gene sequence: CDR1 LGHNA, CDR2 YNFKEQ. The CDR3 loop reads CASSQIGGSRDTDTQYF. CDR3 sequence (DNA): TGTGCCAGCAGCCAAATTGGGGGGTCGCGGGACACAGATACGCAGTATTTT.

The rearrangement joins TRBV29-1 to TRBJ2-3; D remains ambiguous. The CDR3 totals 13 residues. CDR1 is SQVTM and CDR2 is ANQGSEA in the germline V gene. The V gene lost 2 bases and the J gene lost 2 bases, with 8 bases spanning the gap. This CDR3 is CSVEKSYTDTQYF. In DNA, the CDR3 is TGCAGCGTTGAAAAGAGTTACACAGATACGCAGTATTTT.

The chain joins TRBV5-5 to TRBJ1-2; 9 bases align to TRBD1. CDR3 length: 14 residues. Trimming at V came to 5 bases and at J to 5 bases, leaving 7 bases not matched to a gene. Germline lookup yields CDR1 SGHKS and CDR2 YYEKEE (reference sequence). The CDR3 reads CASSRDDRGYGYTF. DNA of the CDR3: TGTGCCAGCAGTCGAGACGACAGGGGGTATGGCTACACCTTC. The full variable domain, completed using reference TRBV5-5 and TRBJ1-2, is DAGVTQSPTHLIKTRGQQVTLRCSPISGHKSVSWYQQVLGQGPQFIFQYYEKEERGRGNFPDRFSARQFPNYSSELNVNALLLGDSALYLCASSRDDRGYGYTFGSGTRLTVV.

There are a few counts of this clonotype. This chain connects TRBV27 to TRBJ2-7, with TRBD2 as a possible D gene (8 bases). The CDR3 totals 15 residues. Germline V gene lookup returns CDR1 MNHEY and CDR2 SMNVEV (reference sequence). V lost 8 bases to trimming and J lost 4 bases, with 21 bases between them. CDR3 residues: CASSREGAFIYEQYF. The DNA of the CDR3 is TGTGCCAGCTCCCGGGAGGGGGCTTTTATTTACGAGCAGTACTTC.

The CDR3 loop is CASSLVGPWATQYF. The DNA of the CDR3 is TGTGCCAGCAGCTTAGTGGGGCCTTGGGCGACCCAGTACTTC. The V and J genes are TRBV7-2 and TRBJ2-5; D might be TRBD1 (5 bases). The V end lost 1 base, the J end lost 7 bases, and 13 bases lay between the germline ends. Germline V lookup: CDR1 SGHTA, CDR2 FQGNSA. The CDR3 is 14 residues long.